This T cell receptor beta chain stems from a study of blood T cell repertoires in COVID-19. Study summary: T cells, B-cell-depleted T cells, or PBMCs supplied cDNA or gDNA.

Authors' processing steps: It was from reference gene primer amplification that nucleated cell counts were estimated. Some clones are missing from TCRdb's copy, which holds only in-frame ones; the method was immunoSEQ multiplex PCR. For V, J and clone size, that table is used; D and trimming come from the DNA. The table lists approximately 50,000 clones, around 90% of them singletons. The CDR3 is 14 residues long. V trimming: 6 bases; J trimming: 0 bases; junction bases outside the gene matches: 4. In germline, CDR1 is SQVTM, CDR2 ANQGSEA. The origin of this receptor is a human donor in a cohort sampled during active COVID-19. This chain uses TRBV29-1 with TRBJ1-2; TRBD1 matches 10 bases. Sequencing input: peripheral blood. In DNA form, the CDR3 reads TGCAGCGTGGGACAGGGGAGCTCTAACTATGGCTACACCTTC. Its protein product is CSVGQGSSNYGYTF.